This T cell receptor beta chain originates from a study of post-analysis software for immune sequencing data. TCR beta libraries were prepared from cDNA with unique molecular identifiers. TCRdb independently ran MiXCR on the PCR reads; one entry per CDR3 protein. The data show under 900,000 distinct CDR3 sequences, approximately 57% seen once. The germline V gene encodes CDR1 KGHDR and CDR2 SFDVKD. With 2 bases removed from V and 6 bases from J, the gap between germline ends came to 6 bases. The CDR3 length is 12 residues. Study-wide results and caveats: Comparison with controls showed significantly lower normalized Chao1 diversity in multiple sclerosis patients. Controls had lower frequencies than patients of five TRBV segments, which included TRBV5-6, TRBV5-1 and TRBV20-1.

This clonotype came up a few times. What it binds is unknown. This sequence was found in a girl under 18 with multiple sclerosis. This chain links TRBV24-1 with TRBJ2-5, with no clear D. Sequenced input: blood. This chain's CDR3 is CATSDYVKTQYF. In DNA form, the CDR3 reads TGTGCCACCAGTGATTATGTGAAGACCCAGTACTTC.